The 9 T cell receptor beta chains below come from one sample, sequenced in a study of blood T cell repertoires in COVID-19 (dated by TCRdb to 2020 to 2022). Library generation was performed with the immunoSEQ multiplex PCR assay. In TCRdb, the immuneACCESS table is reduced to in-frame sequences with V and J assigned. These tables do not hold every clone; where another copy was compared, an unresolved V gene accounts for under half, and the others remain unexplained. A total of more than 150,000 clones appear in this sample, about nine tenths of them only once. More than 2% of the sample is held by the ten biggest clonotypes. Sequenced: PBMCs or T cells enriched from blood (not recorded which). These receptors came from a woman aged 25 to 45 who had recovered from COVID-19.

This clone occurred once. This rearrangement joins TRBV7-2 to TRBJ2-1; D might be TRBD1 (6 bases). V was cut by 4 bases and J by 1 base, with 8 bases left in between. This CDR3 has 14 residues. The germline V gene encodes CDR1 SGHTA and CDR2 FQGNSA. CDR3 sequence (DNA): TGTGCCAGCAGCTCACAGGGTTCCTACAATGAGCAGTTCTTC. Translation gives CASSSQGSYNEQFF.

V gene TRBV2 combines with J gene TRBJ2-2, with 8 bases aligning to TRBD2. Germline V gene data show CDR1 as SNHLY and CDR2 as FYNNEI. Unmatched junction bases numbered 4, after V lost 8 bases and J lost 2 bases. The CDR3 consists of 14 residues. CDR3 sequence (DNA): TGTGCCAGCGTTAGCGGGGTTAACACCGGGGAGCTGTTTTTT. Protein sequence: CASVSGVNTGELFF.

The genes are TRBV9 and TRBJ2-5; possible D gene TRBD1, 6 bases. CDR3 length: 15 amino acids. Looked up from germline, CDR1 is SGDLS and CDR2 is YYNGEE. V lost 0 bases, J lost 5 bases, and 14 bases lay in between. In DNA form, the CDR3 reads TGTGCCAGCAGCGTAGATACAGGGTACGGTGAGACCCAGTACTTC. Its translation: CASSVDTGYGETQYF.

The chain couples TRBV5-1 to TRBJ2-7, with a tentative D call TRBD2 (6 bases). The CDR3 length is 15 residues. Germline V gene data show CDR1 as SGHRS and CDR2 as YFSETQ. The V gene lost 0 bases and the J gene lost 0 bases, with 10 bases spanning the gap. The CDR3 spells CASSLAAGISYEQYF. The CDR3 bases are TGCGCCAGCAGCTTGGCCGCGGGAATCTCCTACGAGCAGTACTTC.

The chain combines TRBV7-9 with TRBJ2-2, with TRBD2 matching 13 bases. The CDR3 contains 18 residues. V lost 4 bases to trimming and J lost 6 bases; unmatched junction nucleotides: 11. Looked up from germline, CDR1 is SEHNR and CDR2 is FQNEAQ (reference sequence). The CDR3 loop is CASSSPPGLAGVSGELFF. CDR3 sequence (DNA): TGTGCCAGCAGCTCCCCACCCGGACTAGCGGGAGTTTCCGGGGAGCTGTTTTTT.

The rearrangement joins TRBV12-3 or TRBV12-4 to TRBJ1-1; TRBD1 is a possible D gene (6 bases). The CDR3 covers 12 residues. Deletions cut 3 bases from V and 7 bases from J, with 9 bases between. The CDR3 DNA follows: TGTGCCAGCAGTTTGTTAGGGGGTGAAGCTTTCTTT. Protein: CASSLLGGEAFF.

This clone was counted only a few times. This chain joins TRBV5-4 and TRBJ1-1; no definite D call. V was cut by 3 bases and J by 1 base, with 7 bases left in between. The CDR3 loop spans 13 amino acids. CDR1 is SGHNT, CDR2 YYREEE, per germline (reference sequence). The DNA for the CDR3 is TGTGCCAGCAGCTCGGACTGGAACACTGAAGCTTTCTTT. Its translation is CASSSDWNTEAFF.

V and J are TRBV5-4 and TRBJ2-1; possible D gene TRBD2, 6 bases. The CDR3 is 15 residues long. V lost 0 bases and J 8 bases, leaving 15 bases between the germline ends. CDR1 is SGHNT and CDR2 is YYREEE in the germline V gene (reference sequence). The CDR3 DNA sequence: TGTGCCAGCAGCTTGGAACGTGGGACTGTCCATGAGCAGTTCTTC. The encoded protein is CASSLERGTVHEQFF.

The J gene is TRBJ1-1, the V gene TRBV7-9; TRBD1 is a possible D gene (6 bases). Trimming shortened V by 5 bases and J by 5 bases, and 21 bases separated the two germline ends. CDR3 length: 16 residues. The germline CDR1 and CDR2 sequences are SEHNR and FQNEAQ (reference sequence). Written as DNA, the CDR3 is TGTGCCAGCAGCCCTCGTTTTTCAGGGGAGAGAACTGAAGCTTTCTTT. Translation: CASSPRFSGERTEAFF.